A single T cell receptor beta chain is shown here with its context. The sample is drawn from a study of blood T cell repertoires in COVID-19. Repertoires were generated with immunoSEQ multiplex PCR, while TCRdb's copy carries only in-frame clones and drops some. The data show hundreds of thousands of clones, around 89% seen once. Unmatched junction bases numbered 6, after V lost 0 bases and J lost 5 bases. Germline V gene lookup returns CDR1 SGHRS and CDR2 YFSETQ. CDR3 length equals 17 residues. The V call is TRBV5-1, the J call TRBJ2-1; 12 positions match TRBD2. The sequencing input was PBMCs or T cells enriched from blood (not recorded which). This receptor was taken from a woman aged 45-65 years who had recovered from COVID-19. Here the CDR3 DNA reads TGCGCCAGCAGCTTGGATCTAGCGGGAGGGCCCCACAATGAGCAGTTCTTC. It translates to CASSLDLAGGPHNEQFF. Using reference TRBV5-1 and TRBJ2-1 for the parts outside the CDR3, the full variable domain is KAGVTQTPRYLIKTRGQQVTLSCSPISGHRSVSWYQQTPGQGLQFLFEYFSETQRNKGNFPGRFSGRQFSNSRSEMNVSTLELGDSALYLCASSLDLAGGPHNEQFFGPGTRLTVL.